The clone carrying this T cell receptor (beta chain) was counted between two and nine times. The antigen is unknown. Whereas donors were nominally healthy upon sampling, unrecorded immune exposures were probable. The data belong to a study of cytomegalovirus exposure and HLA in healthy donors. As for the study in general: Researchers previously reported finding fewer than 120 million unique TCR beta sequences from approximately 200 million T cells.

Study outcomes and limitations: In a later analysis, specific HLA alleles were associated with 15,000 to 20,000 TCR beta sequences at a 0.05 false discovery rate. It was around 160 TCR beta chains that were listed as cytomegalovirus-associated.

The primer mix had 60 Vbeta and 13 Jbeta primers. Repertoires were generated with immunoSEQ multiplex PCR, while TCRdb's copy carries only in-frame clones and drops some. The data show 150,000 to 200,000 clones, with roughly four fifths seen just once and just over 2% held by the top ten. The germline V and J ends were trimmed by 5 bases and 8 bases, with 12 bases remaining between them. This CDR3 comprises 12 residues. Germline V lookup: CDR1 PRHDT, CDR2 FYEKMQ (reference sequence). This chain uses TRBV13 with TRBJ1-2; no clear D. The sequencing sample was made of PBMCs. This clonotype originated in a woman younger than 45 in good health and CMV-seropositive. This CDR3 is CASSLRTSGYTF. CDR3 nucleotides: TGTGCCAGCAGCCTCCGGACTAGCGGCTACACCTTC.